The source of this T cell receptor (beta chain) is a study of blood T cell repertoires in COVID-19. In the study overall: COVID-19 samples from acute and convalescent phases originated in the United States, Italy and Spain.

Germline V gives CDR1 MNHEY, CDR2 SMNVEV (reference sequence). J lost 0 bases, V lost 3 bases, and 1 base had no gene match. There are 15 residues in the CDR3. Per the authors' pipeline: Cell counts per sample came from amplifying reference gene primers. This table comes from immunoSEQ multiplex PCR, and its TCRdb copy is limited to in-frame clones, with some not included. The V and J calls and the clone size are those of that table, but D and trimming were determined from the DNA. Among around 250,000 clones listed, roughly 84% were seen once. Sequencing was done on a sample of peripheral blood. The sequence was obtained from a man aged 45 to 65 with active or convalescent COVID-19. This sequence joins TRBV27 and TRBJ2-2; 7 nucleotides match TRBD1. CDR3 residues: CASSLGQPNTGELFF. The CDR3 nucleotides are TGTGCCAGCAGTTTGGGACAGCCGAACACCGGGGAGCTGTTTTTT.